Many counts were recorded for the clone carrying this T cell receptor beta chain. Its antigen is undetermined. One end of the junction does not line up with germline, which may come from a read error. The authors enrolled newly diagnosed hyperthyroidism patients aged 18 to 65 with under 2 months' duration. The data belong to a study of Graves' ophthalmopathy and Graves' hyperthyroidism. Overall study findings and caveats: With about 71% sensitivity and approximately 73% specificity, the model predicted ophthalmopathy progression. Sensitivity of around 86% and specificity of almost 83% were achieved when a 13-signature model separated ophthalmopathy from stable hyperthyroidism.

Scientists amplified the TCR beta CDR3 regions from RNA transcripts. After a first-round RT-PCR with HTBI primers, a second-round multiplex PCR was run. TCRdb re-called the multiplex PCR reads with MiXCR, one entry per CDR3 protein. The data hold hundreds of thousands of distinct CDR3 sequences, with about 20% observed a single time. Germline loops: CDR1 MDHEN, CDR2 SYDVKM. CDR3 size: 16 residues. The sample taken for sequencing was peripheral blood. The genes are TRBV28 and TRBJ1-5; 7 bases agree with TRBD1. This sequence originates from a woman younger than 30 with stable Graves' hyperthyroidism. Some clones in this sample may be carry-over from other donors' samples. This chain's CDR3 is CASRGGGQDHHQPQHF. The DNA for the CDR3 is TGTGCAAGCAGGGGGGGGGGCCAAGATCACCATCAGCCCCAGCATTTT.